The 27 T cell receptor beta chains in this list originate from one sample, sequenced in a study of blood T cells in healthy people across ages (dated by TCRdb to about 2015). The library was built by means of 5' RACE. This sample was sequenced with an Illumina HiSeq 2500. A second roughly 6 to 11 cycle PCR used a sample-barcoded 5' primer and a J-beta primer mix. Using fastp at Q25 and MiXCR, TCRdb reprocessed the public reads and kept productive beta chains. Each entry is one CDR3 protein sequence, shown with its most common DNA and genes. This sample has 1.5 million to 2 million distinct CDR3 sequences in its table, and less than 50% of those were observed once. Less than 2.5% of the sample comes from the top ten. The sequenced sample consisted of blood. All receptors derive from a woman aged 40-49 years in good health.

The genes are TRBV7-9 and TRBJ2-3; tentatively, D is TRBD2 (5 bases). CDR3 size: 14 residues. CDR1 is SEHNR, CDR2 FQNEAQ, per germline (reference sequence). V lost 7 bases and J 6 bases, leaving 17 bases between the germline ends. The DNA of the CDR3 is TGTGCCAGCACCAAAACGGGGTTTCTGGATACGCAGTATTTT. Protein: CASTKTGFLDTQYF.

The J gene is TRBJ2-5, the V gene TRBV25-1; D may be TRBD2 (5 bases). V was cut by 0 bases and J by 11 bases, with 13 bases left in between. CDR3 length: 13 residues. Germline V gene lookup returns CDR1 MGHDK and CDR2 SYGVNS. The CDR3 DNA follows: TGTGCCAGCAGTGAATACGGGGTCGGGGAGCAGTACTTC. This sequence encodes CASSEYGVGEQYF.

The chain carries TRBV6-6 and TRBJ2-3; 9 bases are a match to TRBD1. V was clipped by 4 bases and J by 3 bases; unmatched bases: 8. The CDR3 is 16 amino acids. Germline V gene sequence: CDR1 MNHNY, CDR2 SVGAGI (reference sequence). The chain's CDR3 is CASSSRDRVRTDTQYF. Here the CDR3 DNA reads TGTGCCAGCAGTTCCCGGGACAGGGTGCGGACAGATACGCAGTATTTT.

V usage is TRBV20-1 and J usage is TRBJ1-1, with 7 bases matching TRBD1. Losses at the gene ends were 6 bases for V and 1 base for J; bases not matched to a gene: 8. This CDR3 region has 14 residues. CDR1 DFQATT and CDR2 SNEGSKA come from the germline V gene (reference sequence). The CDR3 bases are TGCAGTGCAATCCGACAGGGCTCGAACACTGAAGCTTTCTTT. Translation: CSAIRQGSNTEAFF.

This clonotype has more than one count but fewer than ten. The gene calls are TRBV7-2 and TRBJ2-7, with D tentatively TRBD2 (7 bases). The J call may not be correct, given that the DNA end is closer to TRBJ2-4. CDR1 SGHTA and CDR2 FQGNSA come from the germline V gene. The CDR3 consists of 14 residues. The CDR3 reads CASSRGAGINIQYF. CDR3 nucleotide sequence: TGTGCCAGCAGCCGGGGGGCAGGGATTAACATTCAGTACTTC.

This clonotype was detected a few times. The chain employs TRBV6-2 or TRBV6-3 and TRBJ1-5, with D unclear. Per the germline V gene, CDR1 is MNHEY and CDR2 is SVGEGT. The V end lost 8 bases, the J end lost 2 bases, and 25 bases lay between the germline ends. CDR3 length equals 18 residues. CDR3 nucleotide sequence: TGTGCCAGCTGCCCGGTGGAGGGCTCCCCCTTGGGCAATCAGCCCCAGCATTTT. Its translation: CASCPVEGSPLGNQPQHF.

This clonotype was picked up a small number of times. V is TRBV6-2 or TRBV6-3 and J is TRBJ2-1; D not certain. Germline assignment: CDR1 MNHEY and CDR2 SVGEGT. The CDR3 consists of 14 residues. Trimming took off 6 bases at V and 4 bases at J, with 13 bases between the two ends. CDR3 in amino acids: CASRKETIYNEQFF. The CDR3 nucleotides are TGTGCCAGCAGAAAGGAGACAATTTACAATGAGCAGTTCTTC.

Note on this clonotype: Because the CDR3 is missing its conserved closing phenylalanine or tryptophan, this is likely a read error. The J gene is TRBJ2-7, the V gene TRBV28; TRBD1 agrees at 9 bases. V lost 7 bases, J lost 6 bases, and 13 bases stayed unmatched. Germline lookup yields CDR1 MDHEN and CDR2 SYDVKM. The CDR3 spans 15 residues. The CDR3 sequence is CASTRLGTGTSEQYL. The CDR3, as DNA: TGTGCCAGCACCAGACTAGGGACAGGGACGAGCGAGCAGTACCTC.

The chain recombines TRBV9 with TRBJ2-7; D is undetermined. The germline V and J ends were trimmed by 4 bases and 7 bases, with 15 bases remaining between them. Germline V gene lookup returns CDR1 SGDLS and CDR2 YYNGEE. The CDR3 runs 13 residues. The CDR3 nucleotides are TGTGCCAGCAGCCCAAGACCGGAAGGGGAGCAGTACTTC. This gives the protein CASSPRPEGEQYF.

The chain joins TRBV9 to TRBJ2-7; D gene ambiguous. Trimming cost V 3 bases and J 9 bases, with 16 bases left between them. Looked up from germline, CDR1 is SGDLS and CDR2 is YYNGEE. This CDR3 comprises 13 residues. The CDR3 spells CASSAPRAHGQYF. CDR3 bases: TGTGCCAGCAGCGCTCCCCGTGCGCACGGGCAGTACTTC.

This clonotype was seen a handful of times. This chain's CDR3 is CASSVDPQVAQYF. For the CDR3, the DNA is TGTGCCAGCAGCGTAGATCCCCAAGTGGCCCAGTACTTC. The chain employs TRBV9 and TRBJ2-7; D call uncertain. Germline CDR1 and CDR2: SGDLS and YYNGEE. V was shortened by 0 bases and J by 10 bases, with 14 bases between the two germline ends. The CDR3 covers 13 residues.

CDR3 bases: TGTGCCAGCCGGGTACTCGACTGGACAGATACGCAGTATTTT. Protein product: CASRVLDWTDTQYF. J is TRBJ2-3 and V is TRBV27, with D hard to call. Germline CDR1 reads MNHEY; CDR2 reads SMNVEV (reference sequence). The CDR3 consists of 14 residues. Trimming shortened V by 8 bases and J by 3 bases, and 15 bases separated the two germline ends.

The V and J genes are TRBV5-1 and TRBJ2-1; D is uncertain. V lost 2 bases and J 5 bases, leaving 14 bases between the germline ends. This CDR3 contains 15 residues. Germline V gene sequence: CDR1 SGHRS, CDR2 YFSETQ. The CDR3 loop is CASSFVVPRDNEQFF. The DNA of the CDR3 is TGCGCCAGCAGCTTTGTGGTTCCCAGAGACAATGAGCAGTTCTTC.

Points on this clonotype: One end of the junction is discordant with germline, which a read error may explain. The chain combines TRBV7-9 with TRBJ2-7; no clear D gene. CDR3 length equals 14 residues. Germline loops: CDR1 SEHNR, CDR2 FQNEAQ (reference sequence). This CDR3 is CASSLRISSYERYF. DNA for the CDR3: TGTGCCAGCAGCTTACGGATTAGCTCCTACGAGCGGTACTTC.

The chain recombines TRBV12-3 or TRBV12-4 with TRBJ2-3; D ambiguous. This CDR3 is 16 amino acids long. V was cut by 2 bases and J by 2 bases, with 14 bases left in between. The CDR3 sequence is CASSLTQGRNTDTQYF. CDR3 bases: TGTGCCAGCAGTTTAACCCAAGGACGGAACACAGATACGCAGTATTTT.

In DNA, the CDR3 is TGTGCCAGCAGTGAATGGAGGGCTTTAGAGACCCAGTACTTC. Translating it yields CASSEWRALETQYF. The rearrangement uses TRBV25-1 and TRBJ2-5; maybe TRBD2 (6 bases). V was trimmed by 1 base and J by 4 bases, leaving 10 bases between them. The germline V gene has CDR1 MGHDK and CDR2 SYGVNS. This CDR3 is built from 14 residues.

This rearrangement joins TRBV24-1 to TRBJ1-5; D not resolved. The length of the CDR3 is 15 residues. CDR1 and CDR2 (germline): KGHDR, SFDVKD. Trimming shortened V by 3 bases and J by 2 bases, and 10 bases separated the two germline ends. The CDR3: CATSDRKWGNQPQHF. CDR3 nucleotide sequence: TGTGCCACCAGTGATCGGAAATGGGGCAATCAGCCCCAGCATTTT.

The gene calls are TRBV12-3 or TRBV12-4 and TRBJ2-7, with 8 bases lining up with TRBD2. Trimming removed 7 bases from V and 4 bases from J; junction bases left unmatched: 6. The CDR3 sequence is 13 residues long. The CDR3 nucleotides are TGTGCCAGCACCGGGGGGGCCCTATACGAGCAGTACTTC. Its translation: CASTGGALYEQYF.

This chain connects TRBV5-5 to TRBJ1-1, with D maybe TRBD1 (6 bases). From germline, CDR1 is SGHKS and CDR2 YYEKEE (reference sequence). The CDR3 length is 13 residues. The V gene lost 9 bases and the J gene lost 11 bases, with 23 bases spanning the gap. As DNA, the CDR3 is TGTGCCACAGCCGCTACAGGGCTAATCCAGGCTTTCTTT. Encoded protein: CATAATGLIQAFF.

This clonotype was recorded a few times. The chain carries TRBV12-3 or TRBV12-4 and TRBJ1-1, with D perhaps matching TRBD1 (6 bases). With 3 bases removed from V and 4 bases from J, the gap between germline ends came to 9 bases. This CDR3 comprises 13 residues. CDR3 in amino acids: CASSFGTTTEAFF. The CDR3 DNA sequence: TGTGCCAGCAGTTTTGGGACAACCACTGAAGCTTTCTTT.

This chain connects TRBV25-1 to TRBJ1-2; D uncertain. Deletions cut 2 bases from V and 4 bases from J, with 2 bases between. Germline values: CDR1 MGHDK, CDR2 SYGVNS. This CDR3 has 11 amino acids. CDR3 amino acids: CASSEVYGYTF. The CDR3 nucleotides are TGTGCCAGCAGTGAAGTCTATGGCTACACCTTC.

The V call is TRBV2, the J call TRBJ2-5, with no clear D. The CDR3 has 13 amino acids. The germline CDR1 and CDR2 sequences are SNHLY and FYNNEI. V lost 6 bases and J 1 base, leaving 9 bases between the germline ends. The CDR3 sequence is CASRACRQETQYF. Here the CDR3 DNA reads TGTGCCAGCAGGGCCTGCCGCCAAGAGACCCAGTACTTC.

This clonotype was found a few times. The chain links TRBV12-3 or TRBV12-4 to TRBJ1-2; D may be TRBD1 (5 bases). The ends were cut back, 8 bases at V and 5 bases at J, with 12 bases in the middle. There are 12 residues in the CDR3. The chain's CDR3 is CASVGTDYGYTF. The CDR3 DNA sequence: TGTGCCAGCGTGGGGACGGATTATGGCTACACCTTC.

This chain connects TRBV7-2 to TRBJ1-5; D might be TRBD1 (6 bases). The germline CDR1 and CDR2 sequences are SGHTA and FQGNSA. Trimming removed 9 bases at V and 1 base at J, with 13 bases between. The CDR3 sequence is 14 residues long. For the CDR3, the DNA is TGTGCCAGTGAAGGGCAGGGGAGCAATCAGCCCCAGCATTTT. Translation gives CASEGQGSNQPQHF.

The chain links TRBV24-1 to TRBJ2-3; D is unresolved. There are 13 residues in the CDR3. V lost 4 bases and J lost 0, with 4 bases in between. Germline V lookup: CDR1 KGHDR, CDR2 SFDVKD. CDR3 sequence (DNA): TGTGCCACCAGTGACGTTAGCACAGATACGCAGTATTTT. Protein: CATSDVSTDTQYF.

The genes are TRBV7-9 and TRBJ1-1, with no clear D. The CDR3 consists of 15 residues. Germline lookup yields CDR1 SEHNR and CDR2 FQNEAQ (reference sequence). V lost 1 base, J lost 1 base, and 10 bases lay in between. The CDR3 is CASSLEMTWNTEAFF. The CDR3 coding sequence is TGTGCCAGCAGCTTAGAGATGACGTGGAACACTGAAGCTTTCTTT.

The chain has TRBV5-1 and TRBJ2-5, with D unresolved. V was cut by 4 bases and J by 3 bases, with 13 bases left in between. This CDR3 has 14 amino acids. The germline V gene has CDR1 SGHRS and CDR2 YFSETQ. The CDR3, as DNA: TGCGCCAGCAGCGCGGTGGGTTCTGAAGAGACCCAGTACTTC. It specifies CASSAVGSEETQYF.